The 2 T cell receptor beta chains below were found in one sample sequenced in a study of T cell responses to AZD1222 COVID-19 vaccine. The table came from immunoSEQ multiplex PCR; TCRdb's copy has only in-frame clones and leaves some out. The sample records roughly 77,000 clones, 90% being singletons. Sequenced material: peripheral blood, taken 28 days after the second AZD1222 dose. These receptors were taken from an adult who received the AZD1222 COVID-19 vaccine.

V and J are TRBV3-1 (or the pseudogene TRBV3-2) and TRBJ1-3, with unresolved D. This CDR3 region has 16 residues. Germline lookup yields CDR1 LGHDT and CDR2 YNNKEL (reference sequence). V gave up 4 bases and J gave up 0 bases, with 13 bases separating them. CDR3 region: CASSRPDWYSGNTIYF. The CDR3 DNA sequence: TGTGCCAGCAGCCGCCCGGACTGGTACTCTGGAAACACCATATATTTT.

Many counts were recorded for this clone. The chain employs TRBV14 and TRBJ1-2, with D hard to call. This CDR3 region has 13 residues. The V gene's germline CDR1 is SGHDN and CDR2 FVKESK. Trimming removed 1 base from V and 5 bases from J, with 8 bases in between. The chain's CDR3 is CASSQAGGYGYTF. The DNA for the CDR3 is TGTGCCAGCAGCCAAGCTGGCGGGTATGGCTACACCTTC. Variable domain in full (rest from reference TRBV14 and TRBJ1-2): EAGVTQFPSHSVIEKGQTVTLRCDPISGHDNLYWYRRVMGKEIKFLLHFVKESKQDESGMPNNRFLAERTGGTYSTLKVQPAELEDSGVYFCASSQAGGYGYTFGSGTRLTVV.